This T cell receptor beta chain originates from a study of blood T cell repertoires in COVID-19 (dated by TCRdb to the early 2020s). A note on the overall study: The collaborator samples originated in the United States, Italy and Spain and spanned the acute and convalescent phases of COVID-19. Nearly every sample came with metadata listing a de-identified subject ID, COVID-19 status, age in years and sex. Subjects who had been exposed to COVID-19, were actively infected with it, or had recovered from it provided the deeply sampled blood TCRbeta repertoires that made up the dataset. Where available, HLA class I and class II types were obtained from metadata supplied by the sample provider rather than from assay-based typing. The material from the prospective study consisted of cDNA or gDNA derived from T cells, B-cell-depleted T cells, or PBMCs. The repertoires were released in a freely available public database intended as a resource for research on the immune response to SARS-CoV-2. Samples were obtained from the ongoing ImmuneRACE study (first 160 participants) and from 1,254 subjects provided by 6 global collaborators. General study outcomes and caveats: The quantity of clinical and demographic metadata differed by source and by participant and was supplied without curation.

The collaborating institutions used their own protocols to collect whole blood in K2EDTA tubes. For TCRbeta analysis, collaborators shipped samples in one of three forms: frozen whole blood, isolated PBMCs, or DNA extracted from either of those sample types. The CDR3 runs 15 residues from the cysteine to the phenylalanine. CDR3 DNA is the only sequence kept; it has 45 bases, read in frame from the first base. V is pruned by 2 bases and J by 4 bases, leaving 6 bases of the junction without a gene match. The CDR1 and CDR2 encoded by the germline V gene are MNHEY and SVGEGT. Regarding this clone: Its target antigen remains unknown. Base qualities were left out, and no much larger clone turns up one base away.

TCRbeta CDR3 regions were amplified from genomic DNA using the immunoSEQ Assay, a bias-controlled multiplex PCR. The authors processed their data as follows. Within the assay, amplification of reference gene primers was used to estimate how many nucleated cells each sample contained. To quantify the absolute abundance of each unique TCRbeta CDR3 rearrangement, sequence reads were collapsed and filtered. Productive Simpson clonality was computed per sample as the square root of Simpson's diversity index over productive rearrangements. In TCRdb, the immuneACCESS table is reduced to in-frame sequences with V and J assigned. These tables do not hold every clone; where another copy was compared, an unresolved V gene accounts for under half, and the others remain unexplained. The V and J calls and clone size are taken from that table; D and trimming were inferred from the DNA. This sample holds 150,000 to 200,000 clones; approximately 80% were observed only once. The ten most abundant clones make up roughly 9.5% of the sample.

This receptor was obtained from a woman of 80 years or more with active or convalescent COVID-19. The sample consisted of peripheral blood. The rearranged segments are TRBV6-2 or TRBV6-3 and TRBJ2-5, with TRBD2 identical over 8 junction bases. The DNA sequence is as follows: TGTGCCAGCAGTTACCCGGGACTAGGGGGAGAGACCCAGTACTTC. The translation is CASSYPGLGGETQYF.